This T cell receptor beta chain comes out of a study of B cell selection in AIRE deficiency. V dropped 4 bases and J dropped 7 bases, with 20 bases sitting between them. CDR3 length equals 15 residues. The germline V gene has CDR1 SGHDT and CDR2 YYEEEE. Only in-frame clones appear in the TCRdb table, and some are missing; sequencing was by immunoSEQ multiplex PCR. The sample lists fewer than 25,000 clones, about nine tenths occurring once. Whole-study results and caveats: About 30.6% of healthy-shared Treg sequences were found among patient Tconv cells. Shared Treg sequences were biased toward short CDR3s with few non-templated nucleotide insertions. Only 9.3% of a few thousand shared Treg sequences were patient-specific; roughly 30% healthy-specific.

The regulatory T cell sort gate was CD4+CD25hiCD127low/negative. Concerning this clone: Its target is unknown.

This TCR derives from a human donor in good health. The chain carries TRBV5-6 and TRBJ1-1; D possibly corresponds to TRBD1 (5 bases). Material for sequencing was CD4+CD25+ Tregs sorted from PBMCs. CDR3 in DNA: TGTGCCAGCAGCCCCCTTGGGGGACGCGTATATGAAGCTTTCTTT. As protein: CASSPLGGRVYEAFF.